The 3 T cell receptor beta chains given below trace back to one sample, sequenced in a study of Graves' ophthalmopathy and Graves' hyperthyroidism. From RNA, the CDR3 regions of TCR beta chains were amplified and sequenced. Second-round multiplex PCR came after a first-round RT-PCR that employed HTBI primers. One entry per CDR3 protein results from TCRdb running MiXCR on the multiplex PCR reads. The sample holds 200,000 to 300,000 distinct CDR3 sequences; 45% to 55% are singletons and the top ten take roughly 45%. The sample was peripheral blood. These receptors were obtained from an adult man with Graves' ophthalmopathy.

This clonotype has only a few counts. This rearrangement joins TRBV20-1 to TRBJ1-2, with D possibly matching TRBD1 (5 bases). Per the germline V gene, CDR1 is DFQATT and CDR2 is SNEGSKA (reference sequence). The CDR3 has 13 amino acids. Trimming pared 6 bases from V and 5 bases from J, leaving 16 bases between. CDR3 residues: CSALGGIGYGYTF. In DNA form, the CDR3 reads TGCAGTGCCCTCGGGGGGATAGGGTATGGCTACACCTTC.

This clonotype is a singleton in its sample. The chain carries TRBV4-3 and TRBJ2-5; 11 bases line up with TRBD2. Germline CDR1 is LGHNA and CDR2 is YSLEER. This CDR3 is built from 16 residues. Trimming took 5 bases from V and 1 from J; bases not matched to a gene: 6. This CDR3 reads CASSSETSGIQETQYF. The CDR3 DNA reads TGCGCCAGCAGCTCTGAGACTAGCGGGATCCAAGAGACCCAGTACTTC.

This clonotype was recorded only once. V usage is TRBV7-9 and J usage is TRBJ2-5, with D perhaps matching TRBD2 (6 bases). V was shortened by 8 bases and J by 5 bases, with 18 bases between the two germline ends. The germline CDR1 and CDR2 sequences are SEHNR and FQNEAQ (reference sequence). The CDR3 covers 14 residues. CDR3 nucleotides: TGTGCCAGCCAGGTAGCGGACCCCAGGGAGACCCAGTACTTC. It yields the protein CASQVADPRETQYF.